The T cell receptor beta chain under discussion was sequenced for a study of vaccination and CD4 T cells after COVID-19. Turning to the study itself: Samples were taken after vaccination, a median of approximately 70 days after dose two, with a range of 14 to 241.

TCRdb itself ran the PCR reads through MiXCR, one entry per CDR3 protein. In the table there are 35,000 to 45,000 distinct CDR3 sequences, about 35% of which are singletons. The time point was: late sampling 161 to 241 days after vaccination in a few convalescent patients. Note on this clonotype: The junction and the germline gene differ at one end; a read error may be behind it.

The germline gives CDR1 MNHEY, CDR2 SVGEGT. The CDR3 spans 13 residues. This sequence originates from a human donor who had recovered from COVID-19. The sequenced sample was CD4+ T cells from blood, obtained about 7 months after SARS-CoV-2 vaccination. The chain links TRBV6-2 or TRBV6-3 to TRBJ1-1, with D uncertain. As DNA, the CDR3 is TGTGTCAGCAGTAGAACAGAGAACACTGAAGCTTTCTTT. Translating it yields CVSSRTENTEAFF.